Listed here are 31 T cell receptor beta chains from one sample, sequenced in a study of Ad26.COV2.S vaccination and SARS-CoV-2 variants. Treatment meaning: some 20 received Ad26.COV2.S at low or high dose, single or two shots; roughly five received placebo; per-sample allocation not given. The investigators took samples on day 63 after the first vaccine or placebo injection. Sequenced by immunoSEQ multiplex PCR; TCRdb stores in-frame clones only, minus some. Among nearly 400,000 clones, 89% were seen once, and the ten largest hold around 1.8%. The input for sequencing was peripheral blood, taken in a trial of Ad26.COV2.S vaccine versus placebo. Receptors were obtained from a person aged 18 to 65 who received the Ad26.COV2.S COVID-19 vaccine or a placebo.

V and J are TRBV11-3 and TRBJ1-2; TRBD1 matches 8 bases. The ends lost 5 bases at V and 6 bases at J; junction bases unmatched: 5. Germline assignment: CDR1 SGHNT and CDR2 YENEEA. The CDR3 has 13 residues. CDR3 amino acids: CASSGGQGHGYTF. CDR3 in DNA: TGTGCCAGCAGCGGTGGACAGGGCCATGGCTACACCTTC.

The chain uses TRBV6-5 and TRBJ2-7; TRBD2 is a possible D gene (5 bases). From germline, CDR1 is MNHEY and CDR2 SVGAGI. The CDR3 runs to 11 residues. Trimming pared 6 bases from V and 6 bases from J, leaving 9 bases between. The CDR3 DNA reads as TGTGCCAGCAGACTAGAGGGCGAGCAGTACTTC. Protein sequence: CASRLEGEQYF.

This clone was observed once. CDR3 DNA: TGTGCCAGCAGCTTAAGAACTGAAGCTTTCTTT. Residues: CASSLRTEAFF. The chain has TRBV7-2 and TRBJ1-1; no firm D call. From germline, CDR1 is SGHTA and CDR2 FQGNSA. CDR3 length: 11 amino acids. V was trimmed by 2 bases and J by 5 bases, leaving 3 bases between them.

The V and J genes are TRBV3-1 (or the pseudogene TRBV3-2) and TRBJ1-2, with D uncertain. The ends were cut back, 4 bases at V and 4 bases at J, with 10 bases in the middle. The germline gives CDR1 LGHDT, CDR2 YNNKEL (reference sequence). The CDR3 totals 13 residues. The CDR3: CASSPTAGYGYTF. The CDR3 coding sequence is TGTGCCAGCAGCCCCACGGCGGGCTATGGCTACACCTTC.

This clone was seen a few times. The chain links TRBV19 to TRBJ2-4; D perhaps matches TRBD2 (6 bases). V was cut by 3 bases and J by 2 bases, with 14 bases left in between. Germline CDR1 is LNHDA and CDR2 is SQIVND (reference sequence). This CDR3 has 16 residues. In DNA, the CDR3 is TGTGCCAGTAGTATCGCGGGGACCCTTTCCAAAAACATTCAGTACTTC. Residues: CASSIAGTLSKNIQYF.

CDR3 sequence reads: CASPPSGEFPYEQYF. The CDR3 DNA is TGTGCCAGCCCGCCGAGCGGGGAATTCCCCTACGAGCAGTACTTC. The chain has TRBV28 and TRBJ2-7; TRBD2 matches at 7 bases. The J segment lost 2 bases and the V segment lost 8 bases, leaving 12 bases of the junction unmatched. Germline V CDR1 and CDR2: MDHEN, SYDVKM. The CDR3 is 15 residues long.

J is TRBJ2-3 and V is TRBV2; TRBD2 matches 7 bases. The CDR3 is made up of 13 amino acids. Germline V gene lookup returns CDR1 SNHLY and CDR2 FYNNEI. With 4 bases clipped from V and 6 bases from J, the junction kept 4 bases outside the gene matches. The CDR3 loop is CASSGTSADTQYF. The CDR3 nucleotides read TGTGCCAGCAGTGGTACTAGCGCCGATACGCAGTATTTT.

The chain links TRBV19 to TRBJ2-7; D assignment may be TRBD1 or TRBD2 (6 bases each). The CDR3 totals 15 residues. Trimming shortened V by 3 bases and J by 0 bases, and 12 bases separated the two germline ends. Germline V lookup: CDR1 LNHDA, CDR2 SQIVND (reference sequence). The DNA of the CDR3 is TGTGCCAGTAGTATCGGGGGCAGGGGCTCCTACGAGCAGTACTTC. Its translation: CASSIGGRGSYEQYF.

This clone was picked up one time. CDR3 residues: CASSEGLAPGELFF. The DNA of the CDR3 is TGCGCCAGCAGCGAAGGACTAGCACCCGGGGAGCTGTTTTTT. The V call is TRBV5-1, the J call TRBJ2-2, with TRBD2 matching 8 bases. V lost 4 bases to trimming and J lost 6 bases; unmatched junction nucleotides: 5. Germline values: CDR1 SGHRS, CDR2 YFSETQ. This CDR3 contains 14 residues.

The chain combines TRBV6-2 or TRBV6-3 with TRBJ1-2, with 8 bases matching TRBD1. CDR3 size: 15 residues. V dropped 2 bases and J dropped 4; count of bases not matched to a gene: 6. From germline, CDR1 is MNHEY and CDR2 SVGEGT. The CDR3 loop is CASSYGQGRGYGYTF. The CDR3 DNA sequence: TGTGCCAGCAGTTACGGACAGGGAAGGGGCTATGGCTACACCTTC.

For the CDR3, the DNA is TGTGCCAGCAGCTTAGGAGCGGGAGCAGTTGTAACAGATACGCAGTATTTT. As protein: CASSLGAGAVVTDTQYF. The rearrangement uses TRBV7-9 and TRBJ2-3; 8 bases line up with TRBD2. The junction had 9 bases not matched to a gene; V was cut back by 1 base and J by 3 bases. CDR3 length: 17 residues. Germline CDR1 is SEHNR and CDR2 is FQNEAQ (reference sequence). The full variable domain, with the rest looked up from reference TRBV7-9 and TRBJ2-3, is DTGVSQNPRHKITKRGQNVTFRCDPISEHNRLYWYRQTLGQGPEFLTYFQNEAQLEKSRLLSDRFSAERPKGSFSTLEIQRTEQGDSAMYLCASSLGAGAVVTDTQYFGPGTRLTVL.

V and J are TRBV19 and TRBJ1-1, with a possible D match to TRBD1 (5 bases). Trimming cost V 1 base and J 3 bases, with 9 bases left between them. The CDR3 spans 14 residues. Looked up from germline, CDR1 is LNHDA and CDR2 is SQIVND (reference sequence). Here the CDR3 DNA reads TGTGCCAGTAGTATAGTCCTGGGGGACACTGAAGCTTTCTTT. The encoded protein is CASSIVLGDTEAFF.

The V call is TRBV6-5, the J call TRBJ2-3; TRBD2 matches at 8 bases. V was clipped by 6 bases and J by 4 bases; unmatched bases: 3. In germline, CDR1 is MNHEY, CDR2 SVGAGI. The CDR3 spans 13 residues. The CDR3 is CASRPLAADTQYF. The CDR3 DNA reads TGTGCCAGCAGACCACTAGCGGCAGATACGCAGTATTTT.

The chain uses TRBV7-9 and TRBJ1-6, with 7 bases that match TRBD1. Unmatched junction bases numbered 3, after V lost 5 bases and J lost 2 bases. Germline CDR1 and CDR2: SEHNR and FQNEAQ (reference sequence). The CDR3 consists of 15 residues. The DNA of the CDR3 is TGTGCCAGCAGCCCGGACAGGCCCTATAATTCACCCCTCCACTTT. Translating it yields CASSPDRPYNSPLHF.

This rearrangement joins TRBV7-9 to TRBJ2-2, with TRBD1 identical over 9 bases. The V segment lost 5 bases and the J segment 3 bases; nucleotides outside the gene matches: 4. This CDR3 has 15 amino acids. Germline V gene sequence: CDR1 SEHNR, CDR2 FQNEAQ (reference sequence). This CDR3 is CASSLWTGDTGELFF. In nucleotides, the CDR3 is TGTGCCAGCAGCCTGTGGACAGGGGACACCGGGGAGCTGTTTTTT.

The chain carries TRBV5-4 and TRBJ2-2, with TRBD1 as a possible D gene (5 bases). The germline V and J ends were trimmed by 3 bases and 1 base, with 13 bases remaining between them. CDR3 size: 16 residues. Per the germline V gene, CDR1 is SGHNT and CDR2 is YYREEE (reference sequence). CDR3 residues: CASSSPRTGNTGELFF. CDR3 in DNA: TGTGCCAGCAGCTCGCCCAGAACAGGGAACACCGGGGAGCTGTTTTTT.

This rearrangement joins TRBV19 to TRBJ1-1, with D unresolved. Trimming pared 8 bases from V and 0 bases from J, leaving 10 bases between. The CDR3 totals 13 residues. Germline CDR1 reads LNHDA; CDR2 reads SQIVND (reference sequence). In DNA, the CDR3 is TGTGCCAGTTCCGGGAACATGAACACTGAAGCTTTCTTT. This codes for CASSGNMNTEAFF.

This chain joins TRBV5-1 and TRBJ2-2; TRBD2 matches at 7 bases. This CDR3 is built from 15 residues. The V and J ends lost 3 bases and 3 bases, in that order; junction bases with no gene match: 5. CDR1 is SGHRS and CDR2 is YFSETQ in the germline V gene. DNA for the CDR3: TGCGCCAGCAGCTCTACCCTAGCGGACACCGGGGAGCTGTTTTTT. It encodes CASSSTLADTGELFF. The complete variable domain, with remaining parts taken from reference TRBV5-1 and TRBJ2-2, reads KAGVTQTPRYLIKTRGQQVTLSCSPISGHRSVSWYQQTPGQGLQFLFEYFSETQRNKGNFPGRFSGRQFSNSRSEMNVSTLELGDSALYLCASSSTLADTGELFFGEGSRLTVL.

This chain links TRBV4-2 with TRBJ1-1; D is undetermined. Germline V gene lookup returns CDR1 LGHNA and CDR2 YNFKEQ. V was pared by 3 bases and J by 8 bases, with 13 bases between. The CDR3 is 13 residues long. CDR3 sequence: CASSQSPRQEAFF. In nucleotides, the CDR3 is TGTGCCAGCAGCCAGAGCCCCAGGCAGGAAGCTTTCTTT.

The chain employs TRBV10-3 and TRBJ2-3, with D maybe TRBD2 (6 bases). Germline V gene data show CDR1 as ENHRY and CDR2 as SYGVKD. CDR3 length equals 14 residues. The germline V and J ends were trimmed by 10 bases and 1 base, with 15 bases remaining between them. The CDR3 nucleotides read TGTGCCACTTCATCTAGCGCCGGCACAGATACGCAGTATTTT. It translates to CATSSSAGTDTQYF.

This CDR3 reads CASSPRGAGLPYNEQFF. CDR3 in DNA: TGTGCCAGCAGCCCGAGAGGAGCGGGGCTACCCTACAATGAGCAGTTCTTC. The genes are TRBV4-2 and TRBJ2-1, with 7 bases fitting TRBD2. Germline V gives CDR1 LGHNA, CDR2 YNFKEQ. Trimming at V came to 4 bases and at J to 2 bases, leaving 11 bases not matched to a gene. The CDR3 contains 17 residues.

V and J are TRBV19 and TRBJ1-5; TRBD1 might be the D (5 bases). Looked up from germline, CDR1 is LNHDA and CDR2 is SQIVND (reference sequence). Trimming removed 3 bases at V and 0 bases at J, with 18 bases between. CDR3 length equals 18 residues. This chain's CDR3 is CASSMTAGGLNSNQPQHF. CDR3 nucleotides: TGTGCCAGTAGTATGACAGCAGGTGGGCTGAATAGCAATCAGCCCCAGCATTTT.

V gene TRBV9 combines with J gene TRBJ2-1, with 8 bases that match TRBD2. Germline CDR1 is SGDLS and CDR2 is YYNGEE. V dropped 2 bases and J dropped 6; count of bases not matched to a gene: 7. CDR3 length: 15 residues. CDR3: CASSVGRGRINEQFF. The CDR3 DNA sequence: TGTGCCAGCAGCGTCGGCCGCGGGAGGATCAATGAGCAGTTCTTC.

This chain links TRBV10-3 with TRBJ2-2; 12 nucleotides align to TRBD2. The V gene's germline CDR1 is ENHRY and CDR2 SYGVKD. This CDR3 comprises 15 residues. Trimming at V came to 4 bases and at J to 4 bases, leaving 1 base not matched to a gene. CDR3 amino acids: CAISGLAGVTGELFF. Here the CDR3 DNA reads TGTGCCATCAGTGGACTAGCGGGAGTCACCGGGGAGCTGTTTTTT.

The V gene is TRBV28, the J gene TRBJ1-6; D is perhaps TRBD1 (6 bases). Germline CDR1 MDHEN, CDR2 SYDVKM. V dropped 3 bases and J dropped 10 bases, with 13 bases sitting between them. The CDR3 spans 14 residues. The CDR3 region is CASSLRAGGSPLHF. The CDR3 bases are TGTGCCAGCAGTTTGCGGGCCGGGGGCTCACCCCTCCACTTT. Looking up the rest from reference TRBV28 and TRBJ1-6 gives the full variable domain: DVKVTQSSRYLVKRTGEKVFLECVQDMDHENMFWYRQDPGLGLRLIYFSYDVKMKEKGDIPEGYSVSREKKERFSLILESASTNQTSMYLCASSLRAGGSPLHFGNGTRLTVT.

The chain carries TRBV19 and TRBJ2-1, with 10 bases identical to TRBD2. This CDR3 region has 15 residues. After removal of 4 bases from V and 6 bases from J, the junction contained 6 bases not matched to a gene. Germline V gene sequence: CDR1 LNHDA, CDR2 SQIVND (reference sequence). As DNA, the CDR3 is TGTGCCAGTAGTAGGCTAGCGGGAGACGGCAATGAGCAGTTCTTC. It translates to CASSRLAGDGNEQFF.

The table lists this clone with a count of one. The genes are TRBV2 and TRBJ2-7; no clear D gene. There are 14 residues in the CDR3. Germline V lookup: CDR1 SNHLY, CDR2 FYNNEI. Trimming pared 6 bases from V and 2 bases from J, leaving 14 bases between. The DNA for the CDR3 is TGTGCCAGCAGCACCTCTATAGGGACCTACGAGCAGTACTTC. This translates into CASSTSIGTYEQYF.

CDR3 amino acids: CASSAVPGQGLGNTIYF. DNA of the CDR3: TGTGCCAGCAGCGCTGTCCCGGGACAGGGACTCGGAAACACCATATATTTT. The chain carries TRBV7-2 and TRBJ1-3, with 9 positions matching TRBD1. Germline CDR1 and CDR2: SGHTA and FQGNSA. The CDR3 totals 17 residues. With V trimmed by 5 bases and J by 4 bases, 12 bases remained unmatched.

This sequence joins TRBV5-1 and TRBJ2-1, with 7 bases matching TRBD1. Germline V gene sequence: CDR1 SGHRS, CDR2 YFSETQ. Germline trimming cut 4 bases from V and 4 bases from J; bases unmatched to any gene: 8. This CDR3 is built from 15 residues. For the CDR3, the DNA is TGCGCCAGCAGCAGGGACAGAAGTTTTTACAATGAGCAGTTCTTC. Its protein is CASSRDRSFYNEQFF. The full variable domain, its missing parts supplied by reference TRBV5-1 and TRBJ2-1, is KAGVTQTPRYLIKTRGQQVTLSCSPISGHRSVSWYQQTPGQGLQFLFEYFSETQRNKGNFPGRFSGRQFSNSRSEMNVSTLELGDSALYLCASSRDRSFYNEQFFGPGTRLTVL.

The DNA of the CDR3 is TGTGCCAGCAGCCGATACGGGGGAGGAAGACAGGGGGCTTTTCGAGAGACCCAGTACTTC. Translation: CASSRYGGGRQGAFRETQYF. The chain couples TRBV28 to TRBJ2-5; the match to TRBD1 covers 10 bases. Germline lookup yields CDR1 MDHEN and CDR2 SYDVKM. Trimming took 6 bases from V and 4 from J; bases not matched to a gene: 23. The CDR3 spans 20 residues.

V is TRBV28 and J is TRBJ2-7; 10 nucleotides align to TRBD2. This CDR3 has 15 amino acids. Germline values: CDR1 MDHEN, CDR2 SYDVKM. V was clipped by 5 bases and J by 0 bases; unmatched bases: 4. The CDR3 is CASSVTSGNSYEQYF. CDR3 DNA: TGTGCCAGCAGTGTCACTAGCGGGAACTCCTACGAGCAGTACTTC.